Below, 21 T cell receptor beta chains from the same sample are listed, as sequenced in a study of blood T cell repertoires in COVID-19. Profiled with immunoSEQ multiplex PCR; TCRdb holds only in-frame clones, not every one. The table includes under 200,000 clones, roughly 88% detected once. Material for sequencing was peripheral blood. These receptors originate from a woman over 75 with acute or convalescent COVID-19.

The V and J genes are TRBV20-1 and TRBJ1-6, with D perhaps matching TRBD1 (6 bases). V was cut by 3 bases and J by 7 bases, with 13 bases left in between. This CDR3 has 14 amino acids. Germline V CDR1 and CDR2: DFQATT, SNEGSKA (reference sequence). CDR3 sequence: CSASQGRGNSPLHF. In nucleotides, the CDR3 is TGCAGTGCTAGTCAGGGGCGGGGGAATTCACCCCTCCACTTT.

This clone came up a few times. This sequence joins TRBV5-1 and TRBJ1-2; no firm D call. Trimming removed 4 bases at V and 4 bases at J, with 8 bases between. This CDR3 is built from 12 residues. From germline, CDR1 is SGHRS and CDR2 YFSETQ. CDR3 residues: CASSEGFYGYTF. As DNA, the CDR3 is TGCGCCAGCAGCGAGGGATTCTATGGCTACACCTTC.

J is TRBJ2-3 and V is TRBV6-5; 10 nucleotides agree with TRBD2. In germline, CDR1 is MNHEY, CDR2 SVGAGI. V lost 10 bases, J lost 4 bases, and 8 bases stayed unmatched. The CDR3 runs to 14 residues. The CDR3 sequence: CATRVAGGSDTQYF. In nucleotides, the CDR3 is TGTGCCACACGGGTAGCGGGGGGATCAGATACGCAGTATTTT.

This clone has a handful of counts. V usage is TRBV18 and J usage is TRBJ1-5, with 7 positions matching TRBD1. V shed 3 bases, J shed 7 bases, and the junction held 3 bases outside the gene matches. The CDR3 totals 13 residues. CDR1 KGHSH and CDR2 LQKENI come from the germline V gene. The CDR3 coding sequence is TGTGCCAGCTCACCGGGACAGACCCAGCCCCAGCATTTT. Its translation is CASSPGQTQPQHF.

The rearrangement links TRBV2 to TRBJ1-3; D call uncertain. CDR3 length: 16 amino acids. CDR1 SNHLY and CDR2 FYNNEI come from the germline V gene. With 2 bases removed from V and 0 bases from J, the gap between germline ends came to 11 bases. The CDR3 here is CASSEWLEISGNTIYF. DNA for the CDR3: TGTGCCAGCAGTGAATGGTTAGAGATCTCTGGAAACACCATATATTTT.

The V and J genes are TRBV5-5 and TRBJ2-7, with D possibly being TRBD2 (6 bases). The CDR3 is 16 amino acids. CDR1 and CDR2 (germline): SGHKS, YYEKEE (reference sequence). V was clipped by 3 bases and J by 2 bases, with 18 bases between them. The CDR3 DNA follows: TGTGCCAGCAGCTGGGCCCGGGACTCCCAGACCTACGAGCAGTACTTC. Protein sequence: CASSWARDSQTYEQYF.

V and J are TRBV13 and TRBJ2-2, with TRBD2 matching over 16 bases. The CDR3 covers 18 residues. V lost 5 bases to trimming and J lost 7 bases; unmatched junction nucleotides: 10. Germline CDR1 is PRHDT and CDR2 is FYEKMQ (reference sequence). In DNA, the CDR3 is TGTGCCAGCAGCCGTGCCGGGACTAGCGGGGGGGTTTTCGGGGAGCTGTTTTTT. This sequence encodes CASSRAGTSGGVFGELFF.

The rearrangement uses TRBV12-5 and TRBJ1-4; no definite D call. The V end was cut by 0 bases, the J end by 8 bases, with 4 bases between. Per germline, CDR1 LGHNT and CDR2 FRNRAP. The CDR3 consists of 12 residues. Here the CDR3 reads CASGLVQEKLFF. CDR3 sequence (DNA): TGTGCTAGTGGTTTGGTACAGGAAAAACTGTTTTTT.

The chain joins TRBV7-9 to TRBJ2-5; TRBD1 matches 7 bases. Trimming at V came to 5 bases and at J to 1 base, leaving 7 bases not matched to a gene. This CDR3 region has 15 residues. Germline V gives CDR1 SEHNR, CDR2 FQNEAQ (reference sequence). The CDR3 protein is CASSNPGGGQETQYF. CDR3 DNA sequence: TGTGCCAGCAGCAACCCAGGGGGTGGCCAAGAGACCCAGTACTTC.

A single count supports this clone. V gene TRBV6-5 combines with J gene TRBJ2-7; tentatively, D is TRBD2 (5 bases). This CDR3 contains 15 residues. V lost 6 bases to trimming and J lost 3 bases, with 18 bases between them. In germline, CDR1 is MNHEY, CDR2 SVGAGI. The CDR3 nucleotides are TGTGCCAGCAGCCCCTCTCCGGACGGAGGCTACGAGCAGTACTTC. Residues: CASSPSPDGGYEQYF.

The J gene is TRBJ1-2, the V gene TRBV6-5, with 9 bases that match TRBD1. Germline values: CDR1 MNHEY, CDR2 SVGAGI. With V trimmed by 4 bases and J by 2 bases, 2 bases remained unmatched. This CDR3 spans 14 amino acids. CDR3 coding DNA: TGTGCCAGCAGTTGGACAGGGGCGAACTATGGCTACACCTTC. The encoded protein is CASSWTGANYGYTF.

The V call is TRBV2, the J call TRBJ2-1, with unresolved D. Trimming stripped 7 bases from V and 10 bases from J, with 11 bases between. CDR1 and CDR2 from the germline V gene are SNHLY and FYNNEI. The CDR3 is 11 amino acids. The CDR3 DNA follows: TGTGCCAGCATCTGGGCCCTGGAGCAGTTCTTC. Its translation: CASIWALEQFF.

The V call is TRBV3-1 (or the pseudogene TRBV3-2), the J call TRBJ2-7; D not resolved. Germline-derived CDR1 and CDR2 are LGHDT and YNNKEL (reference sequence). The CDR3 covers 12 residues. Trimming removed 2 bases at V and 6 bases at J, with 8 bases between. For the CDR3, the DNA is TGTGCCAGCAGCCAACTAGTATCCGAGCAGTACTTC. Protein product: CASSQLVSEQYF.

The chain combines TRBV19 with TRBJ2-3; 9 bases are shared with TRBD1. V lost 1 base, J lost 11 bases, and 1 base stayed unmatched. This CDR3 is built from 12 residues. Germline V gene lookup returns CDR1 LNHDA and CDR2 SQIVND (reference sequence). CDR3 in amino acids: CASSIGTGVQYF. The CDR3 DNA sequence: TGTGCCAGTAGTATAGGGACAGGGGTGCAGTATTTT.

The CDR3 is CASSRSTGEGYGYTF. The CDR3 coding sequence is TGTGCCAGCAGCAGATCGACAGGGGAAGGCTATGGCTACACCTTC. The V and J genes are TRBV7-2 and TRBJ1-2, with 8 bases lining up with TRBD1. The J segment lost 4 bases and the V segment lost 5 bases, leaving 9 bases of the junction unmatched. CDR3 length equals 15 residues. Germline-derived CDR1 and CDR2 are SGHTA and FQGNSA.

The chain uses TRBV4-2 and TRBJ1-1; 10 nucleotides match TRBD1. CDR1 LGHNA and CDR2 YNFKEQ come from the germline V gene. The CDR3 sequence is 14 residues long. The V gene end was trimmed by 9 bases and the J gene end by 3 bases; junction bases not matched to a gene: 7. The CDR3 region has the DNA TGTGCCAGTGACAGGGGGCGGGGGGACACTGAAGCTTTCTTT. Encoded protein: CASDRGRGDTEAFF.

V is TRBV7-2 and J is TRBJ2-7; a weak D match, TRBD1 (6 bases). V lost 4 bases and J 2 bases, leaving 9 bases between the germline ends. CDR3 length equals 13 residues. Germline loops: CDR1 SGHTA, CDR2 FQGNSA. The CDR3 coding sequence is TGTGCCAGCAGCTCATACAGGGCCTACGAGCAGTACTTC. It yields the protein CASSSYRAYEQYF.

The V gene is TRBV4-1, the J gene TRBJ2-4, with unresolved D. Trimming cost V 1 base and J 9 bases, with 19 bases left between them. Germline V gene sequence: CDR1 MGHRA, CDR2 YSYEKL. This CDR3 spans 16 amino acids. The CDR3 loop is CASSQGRSPVSFIQYF. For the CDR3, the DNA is TGCGCCAGCAGCCAAGGTCGGTCCCCCGTTTCGTTCATTCAGTACTTC.

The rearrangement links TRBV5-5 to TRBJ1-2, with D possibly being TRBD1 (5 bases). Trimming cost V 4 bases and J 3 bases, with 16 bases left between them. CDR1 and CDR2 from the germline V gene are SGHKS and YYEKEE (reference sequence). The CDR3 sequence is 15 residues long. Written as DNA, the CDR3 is TGTGCCAGCAGCCCCACGCCCCAAGGGGACTATGGCTACACCTTC. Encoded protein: CASSPTPQGDYGYTF.

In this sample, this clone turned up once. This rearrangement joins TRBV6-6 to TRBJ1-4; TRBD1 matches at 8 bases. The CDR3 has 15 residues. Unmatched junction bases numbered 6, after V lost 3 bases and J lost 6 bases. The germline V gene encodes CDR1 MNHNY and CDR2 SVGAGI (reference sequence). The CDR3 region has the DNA TGTGCCAGCAGTTATCTACAGGGGGGAGATGAAAAACTGTTTTTT. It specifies CASSYLQGGDEKLFF.

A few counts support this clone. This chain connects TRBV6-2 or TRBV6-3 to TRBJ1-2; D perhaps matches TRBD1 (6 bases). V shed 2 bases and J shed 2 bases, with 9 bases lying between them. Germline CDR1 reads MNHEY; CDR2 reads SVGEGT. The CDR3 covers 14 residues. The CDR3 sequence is CASSYPGANYGYTF. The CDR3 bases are TGTGCCAGCAGTTACCCAGGGGCAAACTATGGCTACACCTTC.